A single sample is the source of the 28 T cell receptor beta chains below, sequenced in a study of cytomegalovirus exposure and HLA in healthy donors. PCR primers comprised 60 Vbeta and 13 Jbeta primers. Libraries were prepared by immunoSEQ multiplex PCR; TCRdb keeps only in-frame clonotypes and omits some of them. The sample includes under 150,000 clones, roughly 70% of them seen just once. Sequencing was performed on PBMCs. These receptors were collected from a man aged 18 to 29 in good health and CMV-seropositive.

This chain connects TRBV6-5 to TRBJ1-1; D is perhaps TRBD1 (5 bases). This CDR3 spans 15 amino acids. With 1 base removed from V and 1 base from J, the gap between germline ends came to 10 bases. In germline, CDR1 is MNHEY, CDR2 SVGAGI. The CDR3 DNA reads TGTGCCAGCAGTTACTGGGGGGGAGCGAACACTGAAGCTTTCTTT. Translated, it gives CASSYWGGANTEAFF.

This clone occurred once. This sequence joins TRBV7-2 and TRBJ2-3, with D perhaps TRBD2 (6 bases). The CDR3 is made up of 14 amino acids. Trimming pared 5 bases from V and 2 bases from J, leaving 11 bases between. Germline CDR1 SGHTA, CDR2 FQGNSA. The CDR3 DNA follows: TGTGCCAGCAGCCGAGGACTACCCACAGATACGCAGTATTTT. Amino acids: CASSRGLPTDTQYF. Together with reference TRBV7-2 and TRBJ2-3, the CDR3 gives the full variable domain: GAGVSQSPSNKVTEKGKDVELRCDPISGHTALYWYRQSLGQGLEFLIYFQGNSAPDKSGLPSDRFSAERTGGSVSTLTIQRTQQEDSAVYLCASSRGLPTDTQYFGPGTRLTVL.

The J gene is TRBJ1-2, the V gene TRBV2; D is possibly TRBD1 (5 bases). There are 12 residues in the CDR3. The V end lost 2 bases, the J end lost 4 bases, and 5 bases lay between the germline ends. The V gene's germline CDR1 is SNHLY and CDR2 FYNNEI. CDR3 nucleotides: TGTGCCAGCAGTGAAACAGGCTATGGCTACACCTTC. Translation gives CASSETGYGYTF.

The chain couples TRBV19 to TRBJ2-5; 8 bases map to TRBD2. V was pared by 7 bases and J by 4 bases, with 11 bases of the junction left unmatched. This CDR3 has 15 amino acids. CDR1 is LNHDA and CDR2 is SQIVND in the germline V gene (reference sequence). The CDR3 region is CASKPGGAATETQYF. The CDR3 DNA reads TGTGCCAGTAAACCCGGGGGGGCCGCCACAGAGACCCAGTACTTC.

The chain links TRBV7-7 to TRBJ2-1; TRBD2 agrees at 12 bases. The length of the CDR3 is 17 residues. Germline V gene data show CDR1 as SSHAT and CDR2 as FNYEAQ (reference sequence). The V and J ends lost 5 bases and 0 bases, in that order; junction bases with no gene match: 5. CDR3 in amino acids: CASSLTSGGISYNEQFF. For the CDR3, the DNA is TGTGCCAGCAGCCTTACTAGCGGGGGGATCTCCTACAATGAGCAGTTCTTC.

This chain's CDR3 is CASRTGGDGYTF. CDR3 nucleotides: TGTGCCAGCCGAACAGGGGGCGATGGCTACACCTTC. The chain recombines TRBV2 with TRBJ1-2, with 9 bases that match TRBD1. This CDR3 is built from 12 residues. Trimming cost V 8 bases and J 6 bases; bases outside gene matches: 4. Germline V gene sequence: CDR1 SNHLY, CDR2 FYNNEI.

This rearrangement joins TRBV28 to TRBJ1-2; a weak D match, TRBD1 (5 bases). Trimming left V 6 bases short and J 8 bases short, with 16 bases between. Germline V gene lookup returns CDR1 MDHEN and CDR2 SYDVKM. The CDR3 contains 13 residues. CDR3 sequence: CASSPRTREGYTF. In nucleotides, the CDR3 is TGTGCCAGCAGCCCGAGGACACGGGAGGGCTACACCTTC.

V gene TRBV28 combines with J gene TRBJ2-6; no firm D call. Germline V gene lookup returns CDR1 MDHEN and CDR2 SYDVKM. V gave up 2 bases and J gave up 2 bases, with 7 bases separating them. This CDR3 spans 15 amino acids. DNA of the CDR3: TGTGCCAGCAGTTTAGCGAACCCTGGGGCCAACGTCCTGACTTTC. Its protein product is CASSLANPGANVLTF.

The V call is TRBV6-4, the J call TRBJ2-1, with 7 bases matching TRBD1. The CDR3 has 18 amino acids. The J segment lost 5 bases and the V segment lost 6 bases, leaving 19 bases of the junction unmatched. Per germline, CDR1 MRHNA and CDR2 SNTAGT. CDR3: CASSVHDGQGVNHNEQFF. In DNA, the CDR3 is TGTGCCAGCAGCGTACATGATGGTCAGGGGGTTAACCACAATGAGCAGTTCTTC.

The CDR3 bases are TGTGCCAGCAGCACGCAGGGAGGGGGGATTTCACCCCTCCACTTT. Translated, it gives CASSTQGGGISPLHF. This chain connects TRBV13 to TRBJ1-6, with D perhaps TRBD1 (6 bases). V was trimmed by 5 bases and J by 9 bases, leaving 17 bases between them. This CDR3 is 15 amino acids long. Germline loops: CDR1 PRHDT, CDR2 FYEKMQ (reference sequence).

CDR3 bases: TGTGCCAGCAGCCAATCGACTCTGGAGACGGATACGCAGTATTTT. Its protein product is CASSQSTLETDTQYF. J is TRBJ2-3 and V is TRBV4-2; D is undetermined. Germline V lookup: CDR1 LGHNA, CDR2 YNFKEQ. The germline V and J ends were trimmed by 2 bases and 6 bases, with 15 bases remaining between them. The CDR3 totals 15 residues.

This clone was seen a single time. V is TRBV18 and J is TRBJ1-2; 7 positions match TRBD1. Germline lookup yields CDR1 KGHSH and CDR2 LQKENI. V dropped 0 bases and J dropped 5; count of bases not matched to a gene: 3. The CDR3 length is 14 residues. CDR3 region: CASSPPGTDYGYTF. The CDR3 DNA sequence: TGTGCCAGCTCACCACCCGGGACAGATTATGGCTACACCTTC.

The chain combines TRBV28 with TRBJ2-7; D may be TRBD1 (6 bases). The ends were cut back, 3 bases at V and 1 base at J, with 13 bases in the middle. Germline lookup yields CDR1 MDHEN and CDR2 SYDVKM. The CDR3 runs to 15 residues. The CDR3 nucleotides are TGTGCCAGCAGTTTCCGGAGAGGACAGTCCTACGAGCAGTACTTC. Translating it yields CASSFRRGQSYEQYF.

This rearrangement joins TRBV28 to TRBJ2-1; no clear D gene. The length of the CDR3 is 12 residues. Trimming removed 5 bases at V and 9 bases at J, with 11 bases between. Germline CDR1 and CDR2: MDHEN and SYDVKM. This CDR3 is CASSTPYGEQFF. As DNA, the CDR3 is TGTGCCAGCAGTACCCCGTACGGTGAGCAGTTCTTC.

This chain links TRBV4-2 with TRBJ2-5, with 14 bases identical to TRBD2. The CDR3 runs to 17 residues. Germline V gene lookup returns CDR1 LGHNA and CDR2 YNFKEQ. V shed 4 bases and J 2 bases; nucleotides not matched to a gene: 6. In DNA, the CDR3 is TGTGCCAGCAGCCTCGCGGGACTAGCGGGGGCACAAGAGACCCAGTACTTC. This sequence encodes CASSLAGLAGAQETQYF.

The J gene is TRBJ1-2, the V gene TRBV19; tentative D call: TRBD1 (6 bases). CDR3 size: 12 residues. The V and J ends lost 5 bases and 6 bases respectively, with 10 bases between them. Germline lookup yields CDR1 LNHDA and CDR2 SQIVND (reference sequence). CDR3 protein: CASSARDNGYTF. The CDR3 coding sequence is TGTGCCAGTAGTGCCAGGGACAATGGCTACACCTTC. The entire variable domain, with the rest obtained from reference TRBV19 and TRBJ1-2, is as follows: DGGITQSPKYLFRKEGQNVTLSCEQNLNHDAMYWYRQDPGQGLRLIYYSQIVNDFQKGDIAEGYSVSREKKESFPLTVTSAQKNPTAFYLCASSARDNGYTFGSGTRLTVV.

J is TRBJ2-3 and V is TRBV28, with D maybe TRBD2 (5 bases). V was pared by 3 bases and J by 2 bases, with 9 bases between. In germline, CDR1 is MDHEN, CDR2 SYDVKM. This CDR3 contains 14 residues. CDR3 DNA sequence: TGTGCCAGCAGTTTCAGCGGTTTCACAGATACGCAGTATTTT. Translation gives CASSFSGFTDTQYF.

The chain uses TRBV2 and TRBJ2-5, with 9 bases aligning to TRBD2. V trimming: 4 bases; J trimming: 7 bases; junction bases outside the gene matches: 10. Germline assignment: CDR1 SNHLY and CDR2 FYNNEI. This CDR3 comprises 15 residues. CDR3 loop: CASSVKLAGASTQYF. Here the CDR3 DNA reads TGTGCCAGCAGTGTCAAACTAGCGGGCGCATCGACCCAGTACTTC.

The chain recombines TRBV5-1 with TRBJ2-5, with 8 positions matching TRBD2. The CDR3 consists of 15 residues. Per the germline V gene, CDR1 is SGHRS and CDR2 is YFSETQ. V gave up 7 bases and J gave up 10 bases; unmatched junction bases: 18. The CDR3 DNA reads as TGCGCCAGCTCCCCCACAGGACTAGCCCTTTCTGACCAGTACTTC. Translation gives CASSPTGLALSDQYF.

V is TRBV5-1 and J is TRBJ1-4; 8 bases are shared with TRBD1. Germline CDR1 SGHRS, CDR2 YFSETQ. The CDR3 sequence is 16 residues long. J was trimmed by 4 bases and V by 2 bases; bases with no gene match: 7. CDR3 in DNA: TGCGCCAGCAGCTTATACCCAACAGGGGGTAATGAAAAACTGTTTTTT. This gives the protein CASSLYPTGGNEKLFF.

The CDR3 region has the DNA TGTGCCAGCACCCCACAAGACATCTTCGGAGGCTACACCTTC. Translation: CASTPQDIFGGYTF. The rearrangement joins TRBV18 to TRBJ1-2; no clear D gene. Deletions cut 8 bases from V and 8 bases from J, with 21 bases between. The CDR3 runs to 14 residues. Germline V gene lookup returns CDR1 KGHSH and CDR2 LQKENI.

The V call is TRBV6-6, the J call TRBJ1-5; 8 bases align to TRBD1. The junction had 2 bases not matched to a gene; V was cut back by 5 bases and J by 2 bases. The CDR3 loop spans 14 amino acids. Germline V gene lookup returns CDR1 MNHNY and CDR2 SVGAGI (reference sequence). The chain's CDR3 is CASSKTGGNQPQHF. The CDR3 nucleotides read TGTGCCAGCAGTAAGACAGGGGGCAATCAGCCCCAGCATTTT.

This chain joins TRBV5-5 and TRBJ1-5, with a weak D call TRBD1 (5 bases). This CDR3 is built from 14 residues. CDR1 SGHKS and CDR2 YYEKEE come from the germline V gene (reference sequence). The germline V and J ends were trimmed by 3 bases and 4 bases, with 11 bases remaining between them. The CDR3 DNA follows: TGTGCCAGCAGCTGGGGGGACGTAAATCAGCCCCAGCATTTT. Protein sequence: CASSWGDVNQPQHF.

The chain combines TRBV6-6 with TRBJ1-1; 7 bases match TRBD1. The germline V gene encodes CDR1 MNHNY and CDR2 SVGAGI (reference sequence). The V and J ends lost 5 bases and 3 bases, in that order; junction bases with no gene match: 12. This CDR3 comprises 16 residues. The CDR3: CASSRGGTEWDTEAFF. DNA for the CDR3: TGTGCCAGCAGTCGAGGTGGGACAGAGTGGGACACTGAAGCTTTCTTT.

J is TRBJ2-2 and V is TRBV5-6; 7 nucleotides agree with TRBD1. Trimming took 6 bases from V and 1 from J; bases not matched to a gene: 3. The CDR3 runs to 14 residues. Per germline, CDR1 SGHDT and CDR2 YYEEEE. The CDR3 bases are TGTGCCAGCACCGGGACAGTGAACACCGGGGAGCTGTTTTTT. This sequence encodes CASTGTVNTGELFF.

The chain employs TRBV27 and TRBJ2-5; D is perhaps TRBD1 (5 bases). The germline CDR1 and CDR2 sequences are MNHEY and SMNVEV (reference sequence). Trimming cost V 0 bases and J 5 bases, with 10 bases left between them. This CDR3 is 14 amino acids long. The CDR3: CASSLSPAGETQYF. The CDR3 DNA sequence: TGTGCCAGCAGTTTATCCCCAGCAGGGGAGACCCAGTACTTC.

V usage is TRBV5-1 and J usage is TRBJ1-4; tentatively, D is TRBD1 (6 bases). The CDR3 runs to 15 residues. Deletions cut 4 bases from V and 4 bases from J, with 14 bases between. Germline V gene sequence: CDR1 SGHRS, CDR2 YFSETQ. The CDR3 coding sequence is TGCGCCAGCAGCGCCGGACAGAGCTTTAATGAAAAACTGTTTTTT. Translated, it gives CASSAGQSFNEKLFF.

The sample holds a few counts of this clone. CDR3 nucleotides: TGTGCCAGCAGTGAACGGTTTAGCGGGGGTAATGAGCAGTACTTC. Translating gives CASSERFSGGNEQYF. The rearrangement joins TRBV6-1 to TRBJ2-7; 9 nucleotides agree with TRBD2. The trim removed 2 bases at V and 7 bases at J, leaving 9 bases unmatched. Germline V gives CDR1 MNHNS, CDR2 SASEGT. The CDR3 sequence is 15 residues long.